The 18 T cell receptor beta chains below were found in one sample sequenced in a study of blood T cell repertoires in COVID-19. Profiled with immunoSEQ multiplex PCR; TCRdb holds only in-frame clones, not every one. The sample includes around 68,000 clones, around 90% of them seen just once. Sequenced input: peripheral blood. The source of these receptors is a woman aged 45-59 years with acute or convalescent COVID-19.

The rearrangement uses TRBV6-5 and TRBJ1-1; D not resolved. V was shortened by 8 bases and J by 3 bases, with 16 bases between the two germline ends. The length of the CDR3 is 14 residues. Germline assignment: CDR1 MNHEY and CDR2 SVGAGI. CDR3 amino acids: CASGIWRADTEAFF. In nucleotides, the CDR3 is TGTGCCAGCGGGATCTGGCGGGCGGACACTGAAGCTTTCTTT.

The chain combines TRBV7-3 with TRBJ2-1; D gene ambiguous. This CDR3 is built from 13 residues. In germline, CDR1 is SGHTA, CDR2 FQGTGA. The V end lost 0 bases, the J end lost 7 bases, and 7 bases lay between the germline ends. For the CDR3, the DNA is TGTGCCAGCAGCTTAACGAGCAGGAATGAGCAGTTCTTC. This gives the protein CASSLTSRNEQFF. Filled out from reference TRBV7-3 and TRBJ2-1, the complete variable domain reads GAGVSQTPSNKVTEKGKYVELRCDPISGHTALYWYRQSLGQGPEFLIYFQGTGAADDSGLPNDRFFAVRPEGSVSTLKIQRTERGDSAVYLCASSLTSRNEQFFGPGTRLTVL.

The V call is TRBV6-5, the J call TRBJ1-2; the D gene is possibly TRBD1 (5 bases). CDR3 length: 13 residues. Per the germline V gene, CDR1 is MNHEY and CDR2 is SVGAGI. The V end was cut by 0 bases, the J end by 7 bases, with 9 bases between. The CDR3: CASSYSRRGGYTF. The CDR3 DNA reads as TGTGCCAGCAGTTACTCAAGGAGGGGTGGCTACACCTTC.

The chain links TRBV9 to TRBJ1-6, with D maybe TRBD1 (6 bases). Trimming removed 0 bases at V and 10 bases at J, with 17 bases between. This CDR3 is built from 16 residues. The V gene's germline CDR1 is SGDLS and CDR2 YYNGEE. The CDR3 loop reads CASSVGVGGSGSPLHF. The CDR3 nucleotides read TGTGCCAGCAGCGTAGGGGTAGGGGGTTCTGGATCACCCCTCCACTTT.

This chain links TRBV7-9 with TRBJ2-1, with 12 nucleotides matching TRBD2. The CDR3 length is 15 residues. Germline V gene data show CDR1 as SEHNR and CDR2 as FQNEAQ (reference sequence). The trim removed 7 bases at V and 4 bases at J, leaving 5 bases unmatched. CDR3 nucleotides: TGTGCCAGCACCTTTGGGACTAGCGGGTACAATGAGCAGTTCTTC. Encoded protein: CASTFGTSGYNEQFF. The variable domain in full, completed from reference TRBV7-9 and TRBJ2-1, reads DTGVSQNPRHKITKRGQNVTFRCDPISEHNRLYWYRQTLGQGPEFLTYFQNEAQLEKSRLLSDRFSAERPKGSFSTLEIQRTEQGDSAMYLCASTFGTSGYNEQFFGPGTRLTVL.

The rearrangement uses TRBV12-5 and TRBJ2-3; the D is unclear. This CDR3 spans 12 amino acids. Looked up from germline, CDR1 is LGHNT and CDR2 is FRNRAP. Between the trimmed V and J ends, which lost 1 base and 3 bases, there was a span of 2 bases. CDR3 coding DNA: TGTGCTAGTGGTTTGGCGACAGATACGCAGTATTTT. Translating gives CASGLATDTQYF. The whole variable domain, filled in from reference TRBV12-5 and TRBJ2-3, reads DARVTQTPRHKVTEMGQEVTMRCQPILGHNTVFWYRQTMMQGLELLAYFRNRAPLDDSGMPKDRFSAEMPDATLATLKIQPSEPRDSAVYFCASGLATDTQYFGPGTRLTVL.

The chain has TRBV29-1 and TRBJ2-1; D perhaps matches TRBD2 (7 bases). Germline values: CDR1 SQVTM, CDR2 ANQGSEA. CDR3 length equals 13 residues. The CDR3 sequence: CKVDSGDYNEQFF. The CDR3 DNA reads as TGCAAAGTGGACAGCGGGGACTACAATGAGCAGTTCTTC.

The rearrangement links TRBV2 to TRBJ1-1; D perhaps matches TRBD1 (6 bases). Germline V gene sequence: CDR1 SNHLY, CDR2 FYNNEI. Between the trimmed V and J ends, which lost 2 bases and 2 bases, there was a span of 21 bases. The CDR3 runs to 18 residues. The CDR3 loop is CASSERRTQGLFNTEAFF. The DNA of the CDR3 is TGTGCCAGCAGTGAAAGGAGGACACAGGGTCTTTTCAACACTGAAGCTTTCTTT. The variable domain in full, completed from reference TRBV2 and TRBJ1-1, reads EPEVTQTPSHQVTQMGQEVILRCVPISNHLYFYWYRQILGQKVEFLVSFYNNEISEKSEIFDDQFSVERPDGSNFTLKIRSTKLEDSAMYFCASSERRTQGLFNTEAFFGQGTRLTVV.

The chain combines TRBV10-2 with TRBJ1-1; no reliable D call. The CDR3 length is 14 residues. Germline CDR1 reads WSHSY; CDR2 reads SAAADI. Trimming pared 2 bases from V and 2 bases from J, leaving 9 bases between. CDR3 in DNA: TGCGCCAGCAGTGAGGTGATGAGAAACACTGAAGCTTTCTTT. This encodes CASSEVMRNTEAFF.

This clone was seen more than once but under ten times. This chain connects TRBV14 to TRBJ2-7, with 9 bases lining up with TRBD2. The V gene's germline CDR1 is SGHDN and CDR2 FVKESK. The CDR3 spans 13 residues. Trimming removed 4 bases from V and 7 bases from J; junction bases left unmatched: 5. The CDR3 region has the DNA TGTGCCAGCAGCCGAGGACTAGCGAGTGAGCAGTACTTC. Amino acids: CASSRGLASEQYF.

The chain combines TRBV2 with TRBJ1-5; possible D gene TRBD1, 5 bases. CDR1 is SNHLY, CDR2 FYNNEI, per germline. The CDR3 has 17 amino acids. Trimming stripped 2 bases from V and 0 bases from J, with 14 bases between. CDR3 nucleotides: TGTGCCAGCAGTGAAATTGGCAGGGCGTATAGCAATCAGCCCCAGCATTTT. Its protein product is CASSEIGRAYSNQPQHF.

This rearrangement joins TRBV19 to TRBJ2-5; no clear D. Trimming left V 4 bases short and J 5 bases short, with 14 bases between. The CDR3 contains 14 residues. Germline V gene lookup returns CDR1 LNHDA and CDR2 SQIVND (reference sequence). This CDR3 reads CASSKQTTYETQYF. In DNA, the CDR3 is TGTGCCAGTAGTAAACAGACGACGTATGAGACCCAGTACTTC. The full variable domain, in which reference TRBV19 and TRBJ2-5 provide the parts outside the CDR3, is DGGITQSPKYLFRKEGQNVTLSCEQNLNHDAMYWYRQDPGQGLRLIYYSQIVNDFQKGDIAEGYSVSREKKESFPLTVTSAQKNPTAFYLCASSKQTTYETQYFGPGTRLLVL.

This chain links TRBV29-1 with TRBJ1-4; TRBD1 is a possible D gene (5 bases). CDR1 is SQVTM, CDR2 ANQGSEA, per germline. Trimming stripped 6 bases from V and 4 bases from J, with 9 bases between. The CDR3 is 12 residues long. The CDR3 DNA reads TGCAGCGTGAGAGACAGTAATGAAAAACTGTTTTTT. Protein product: CSVRDSNEKLFF.

V usage is TRBV29-1 and J usage is TRBJ1-3; D is undetermined. The CDR3 is 10 residues long. The V gene's germline CDR1 is SQVTM and CDR2 ANQGSEA. Trimming stripped 7 bases from V and 6 bases from J, with 7 bases between. The CDR3 is CSDAENTIYF. The CDR3 region has the DNA TGCAGCGACGCAGAAAACACCATATATTTT.

The chain links TRBV6-5 to TRBJ1-1, with 7 bases aligning to TRBD1. The CDR3 contains 15 residues. Germline CDR1 is MNHEY and CDR2 is SVGAGI. V shed 0 bases, J shed 2 bases, and the junction held 3 bases outside the gene matches. The CDR3 here is CASSYSNRGNTEAFF. In DNA form, the CDR3 reads TGTGCCAGCAGTTACTCTAACAGGGGAAACACTGAAGCTTTCTTT.

This rearrangement joins TRBV27 to TRBJ1-2, with D tentatively TRBD1 (6 bases). The V gene's germline CDR1 is MNHEY and CDR2 SMNVEV (reference sequence). With 6 bases removed from V and 1 base from J, the gap between germline ends came to 15 bases. This CDR3 has 15 amino acids. The CDR3, as DNA: TGTGCCAGCAGGGCGACAGGACGGAATAACTATGGCTACACCTTC. It specifies CASRATGRNNYGYTF.

The rearrangement links TRBV27 to TRBJ1-1, with 7 positions matching TRBD1. CDR3 length: 17 residues. The V gene's germline CDR1 is MNHEY and CDR2 SMNVEV (reference sequence). V shed 0 bases, J shed 5 bases, and the junction held 12 bases outside the gene matches. CDR3 DNA sequence: TGTGCCAGCAGTTTATCGTTTCTGGAGGGGGCCAGGACTGAAGCTTTCTTT. Translating it yields CASSLSFLEGARTEAFF.

The CDR3 protein is CAWSQNTGELFF. The CDR3 nucleotides read TGTGCCTGGAGTCAGAACACCGGGGAGCTGTTTTTT. The chain combines TRBV30 with TRBJ2-2, with D unresolved. Germline values: CDR1 GTSNPN, CDR2 SVGIG (reference sequence). The CDR3 sequence is 12 residues long. Trimming pared 2 bases from V and 1 base from J, leaving 2 bases between.